Listed below are T cell receptor beta chains from one sample, sequenced in a study of blood T cell repertoires in COVID-19. Assay used: immunoSEQ multiplex PCR; TCRdb lists only in-frame clones, some missing. Of about 82,000 clones in the sample, around 83% were seen once. Material for sequencing was peripheral blood. The receptors come from a woman aged 55-70 years with acute or convalescent COVID-19. Each CDR3 is given with its conserved first and last residue. The D gene is left open where the match is weak. Size values are once, few and many counts, or a class for expanded clones, and some rows have none.

D gene: TRBD1
clone size: -
J gene: TRBJ2-7
V gene: TRBV5-1
CDR3 protein: CASRTTGSSYEQYF
CDR3 DNA: TGCGCCAGCAGAACGACAGGGTCTTCCTACGAGCAGTACTTC

D gene: TRBD2
clone size: -
J gene: TRBJ2-1
V gene: TRBV5-4
CDR3 protein: CASSLGGRPKNEQFF
CDR3 DNA: TGTGCCAGCAGCTTGGGCGGGAGGCCCAAGAATGAGCAGTTCTTC

D gene: TRBD2
clone size: -
J gene: TRBJ2-3
V gene: TRBV24-1
CDR3 protein: CATSDPGTSGTDTQYF
CDR3 DNA: TGTGCCACCAGTGATCCGGGGACTAGCGGGACAGATACGCAGTATTTT

D gene: -
clone size: -
J gene: TRBJ1-2
V gene: TRBV6-5
CDR3 protein: CASSYRGGSAEGYTF
CDR3 DNA: TGTGCCAGCAGTTACCGGGGGGGAAGCGCGGAGGGCTACACCTTC

D gene: -
clone size: few
J gene: TRBJ1-1
V gene: TRBV12-2
CDR3 protein: CASRLFGQKFTEAFF
CDR3 DNA: TGTGCAAGTCGCTTATTTGGACAGAAATTCACTGAAGCTTTCTTT

D gene: -
clone size: -
J gene: TRBJ1-2
V gene: TRBV4-1
CDR3 protein: CASSRSRDSNYGYTF
CDR3 DNA: TGCGCCAGCAGCCGAAGCCGGGACTCCAACTATGGCTACACCTTC

D gene: -
clone size: few
J gene: TRBJ1-1
V gene: TRBV30
CDR3 protein: CAWRGLNTEAFF
CDR3 DNA: TGTGCCTGGAGGGGGCTGAACACTGAAGCTTTCTTT

D gene: TRBD2
clone size: -
J gene: TRBJ2-3
V gene: TRBV12-3/TRBV12-4
CDR3 protein: CASGTAGGSQYF
CDR3 DNA: TGTGCCAGCGGGACCGCGGGCGGGAGCCAGTATTTT

D gene: -
clone size: -
J gene: TRBJ1-4
V gene: TRBV7-9
CDR3 protein: CASSSFTNEKLFF
CDR3 DNA: TGTGCCAGCAGCTCTTTTACTAATGAAAAACTGTTTTTT

D gene: -
clone size: -
J gene: TRBJ2-5
V gene: TRBV11-3
CDR3 protein: CASSLVGPVEKTQYF
CDR3 DNA: TGTGCCAGCAGCTTAGTGGGGCCGGTAGAGAAGACCCAGTACTTC

D gene: TRBD1
clone size: -
J gene: TRBJ1-1
V gene: TRBV5-6
CDR3 protein: CASSRGDRVAEAFF
CDR3 DNA: TGTGCCAGCAGCCGAGGCGACAGGGTGGCTGAAGCTTTCTTT

D gene: -
clone size: -
J gene: TRBJ1-2
V gene: TRBV5-4
CDR3 protein: CASSPQTGSYGYTF
CDR3 DNA: TGTGCCAGCAGCCCTCAAACGGGGAGCTATGGCTACACCTTC

D gene: TRBD2
clone size: few
J gene: TRBJ2-3
V gene: TRBV5-4
CDR3 protein: CASRWGLAGVTDTQYF
CDR3 DNA: TGTGCCAGCAGGTGGGGACTAGCGGGAGTCACAGATACGCAGTATTTT

D gene: -
clone size: -
J gene: TRBJ1-1
V gene: TRBV4-3
CDR3 protein: CASTFWGSYTEAFF
CDR3 DNA: TGCGCCAGCACCTTCTGGGGCAGTTACACTGAAGCTTTCTTT

D gene: -
clone size: -
J gene: TRBJ1-4
V gene: TRBV30
CDR3 protein: CAVTTHGGNEKLFF
CDR3 DNA: TGTGCCGTAACGACACACGGGGGGAATGAAAAACTGTTTTTT

D gene: TRBD2
clone size: -
J gene: TRBJ2-5
V gene: TRBV19
CDR3 protein: CASSTRLAEETQYF
CDR3 DNA: TGTGCCAGTAGTACGCGACTAGCGGAAGAGACCCAGTACTTC